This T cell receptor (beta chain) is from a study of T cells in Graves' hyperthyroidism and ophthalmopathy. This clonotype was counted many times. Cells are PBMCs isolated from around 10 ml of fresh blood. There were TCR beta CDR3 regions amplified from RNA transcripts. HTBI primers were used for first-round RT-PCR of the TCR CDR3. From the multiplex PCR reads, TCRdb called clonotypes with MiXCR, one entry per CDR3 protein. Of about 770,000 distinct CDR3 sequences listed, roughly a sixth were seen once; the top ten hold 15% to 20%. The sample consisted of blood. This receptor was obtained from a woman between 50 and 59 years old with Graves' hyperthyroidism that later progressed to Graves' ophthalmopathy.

DNA for the CDR3: TGTGCCAGCAGCCGACAGGGTGCCTTAGGAGAGCAGTACTTC. This encodes CASSRQGALGEQYF. This chain connects TRBV11-2 to TRBJ2-7; 7 bases agree with TRBD1. The CDR3 runs 14 residues. Per germline, CDR1 SGHAT and CDR2 FQNNGV. With 5 bases clipped from V and 7 bases from J, the junction kept 11 bases outside the gene matches.